The clone carrying this TCR beta chain was observed a handful of times. Its antigen is not identified. The data are from a study of blood T cells in healthy people across ages. Overall study context: In model experiments, template switching was able to capture about one barcoded beta molecule for every two T cells that were present.

Peripheral blood was drawn, about 9.1 milliliters per donor. PBMCs, at least 6.5 million per sample, were isolated. Using a J-beta primer mix together with a sample-barcoded 5' primer, a second PCR was run for roughly 7 to 12 cycles. TCRdb re-called the 5' RACE reads with MiXCR, one entry per CDR3 protein. The sample lists about 720,000 distinct CDR3 sequences, roughly 20% seen once, with about 22% in the top ten. Study conclusions and caveats: Relative to aged donors, long-lived donors carried more naive CD4+ cells and displayed higher diversity.

Input material: blood. This TCR was sampled from a man between 65 and 85 years old in good health.

DNA of the CDR3: TGCAGCGTTGACCCCCTAGGCACGAACACTGAAGCTTTCTTT. Its translation: CSVDPLGTNTEAFF. The genes are TRBV29-1 and TRBJ1-1; the D is unclear. Deletions cut 3 bases from V and 1 base from J, with 12 bases between. CDR3 size: 14 residues. CDR1 SQVTM and CDR2 ANQGSEA come from the germline V gene.